The T cell receptor beta chain under discussion was sequenced for a study of T-cell memory formation after mild COVID-19. Across the whole study: TCR clusters were largely donor specific.

The CDR3 has 15 residues. V dropped 5 bases and J dropped 6 bases, with 17 bases sitting between them. Germline V gene lookup returns CDR1 MNHEY and CDR2 SVGAGI. Employing constant-segment primers, 5'RACE generated TCR alpha and TCR beta cDNA libraries bearing sample barcodes and UMIs. One entry per CDR3 protein results from TCRdb running MiXCR on the 5' RACE reads. The data show almost 350,000 distinct CDR3 sequences, less than 25% seen once. This clonotype was seen only a few times. This TCR was sampled from a man aged 18 to 30 who had mild COVID-19 (a few samples of this study predate the infection). Cell type and time point are not known. This chain joins TRBV6-5 and TRBJ1-5; tentative D call: TRBD1 (6 bases). Material for sequencing was PBMCs or a T cell subset sorted from them (not recorded which). DNA for the CDR3: TGTGCCAGCAGTCTCTCAGCAGGGGCGCGTCAGCCCCAGCATTTT. This gives the protein CASSLSAGARQPQHF.